The 3 T cell receptor beta chains below come from one sample, sequenced in a study of beta chain features in type 1 diabetes. The sequenced template was cDNA made from the entire isolated RNA. The repertoire was sequenced with immunoSEQ multiplex PCR; TCRdb's copy has only in-frame clones and lacks some. The data hold roughly 150,000 clones, with approximately 10% observed a single time. The sample comprised central memory CD4+ T cells from blood. Source of these receptors: a man younger than 35 in good health.

This rearrangement joins TRBV10-3 to TRBJ2-7, with D unresolved. Germline values: CDR1 ENHRY, CDR2 SYGVKD. The CDR3 contains 14 residues. The germline V and J ends were trimmed by 6 bases and 0 bases, with 12 bases remaining between them. As DNA, the CDR3 is TGTGCCATCAGGGCGGTGGGCAGCTCCTACGAGCAGTACTTC. Its translation is CAIRAVGSSYEQYF.

The sample holds a few counts of this clone. J is TRBJ1-2 and V is TRBV27; tentative D call: TRBD1 (5 bases). V was cut by 2 bases and J by 8 bases, with 36 bases left in between. This CDR3 has 21 amino acids. Germline CDR1 reads MNHEY; CDR2 reads SMNVEV (reference sequence). The CDR3 here is CASSLEGPTRWGVTAPGGYTF. DNA of the CDR3: TGTGCCAGCAGTTTAGAGGGCCCCACGCGCTGGGGGGTGACAGCGCCAGGGGGCTACACCTTC.

This clone was counted between two and nine times. The J gene is TRBJ1-1, the V gene TRBV29-1; D possibly corresponds to TRBD1 (5 bases). This CDR3 contains 11 residues. Germline V gives CDR1 SQVTM, CDR2 ANQGSEA. V gave up 7 bases and J gave up 4 bases, with 10 bases separating them. This CDR3 reads CSAGHLTEAFF. The CDR3 region has the DNA TGCAGCGCCGGACACCTCACTGAAGCTTTCTTT.